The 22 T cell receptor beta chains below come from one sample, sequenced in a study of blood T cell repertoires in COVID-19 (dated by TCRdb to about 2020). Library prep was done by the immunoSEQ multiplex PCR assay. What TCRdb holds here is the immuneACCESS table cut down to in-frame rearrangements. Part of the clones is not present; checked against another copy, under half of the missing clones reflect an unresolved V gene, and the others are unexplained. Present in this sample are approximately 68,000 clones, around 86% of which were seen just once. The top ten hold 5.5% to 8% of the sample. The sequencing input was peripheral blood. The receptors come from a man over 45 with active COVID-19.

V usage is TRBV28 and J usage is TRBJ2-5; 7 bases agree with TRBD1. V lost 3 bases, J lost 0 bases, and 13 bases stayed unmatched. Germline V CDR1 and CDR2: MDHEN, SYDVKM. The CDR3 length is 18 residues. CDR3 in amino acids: CASSFFISGQKYQETQYF. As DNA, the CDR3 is TGTGCCAGCAGTTTTTTTATCTCGGGACAGAAGTACCAAGAGACCCAGTACTTC.

This CDR3 reads CASSYLDSNYGYTF. CDR3 bases: TGTGCCAGCTCATACTTGGACAGTAACTATGGCTACACCTTC. The V and J genes are TRBV18 and TRBJ1-2; maybe TRBD1 (6 bases). The CDR3 covers 14 residues. The V end was cut by 5 bases, the J end by 1 base, with 11 bases between. Per germline, CDR1 KGHSH and CDR2 LQKENI.

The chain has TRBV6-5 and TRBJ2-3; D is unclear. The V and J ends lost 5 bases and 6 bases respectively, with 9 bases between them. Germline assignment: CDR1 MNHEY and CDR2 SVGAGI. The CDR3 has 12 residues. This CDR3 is CASSTGPDTQYF. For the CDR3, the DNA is TGTGCCAGCAGTACGGGTCCGGATACGCAGTATTTT.

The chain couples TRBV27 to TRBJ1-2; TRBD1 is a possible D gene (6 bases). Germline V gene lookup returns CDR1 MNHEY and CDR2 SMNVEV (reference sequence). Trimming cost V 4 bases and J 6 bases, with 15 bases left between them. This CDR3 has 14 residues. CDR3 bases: TGTGCCAGCAGTTCGCACCTCCAGGGGAATGGCTACACCTTC. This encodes CASSSHLQGNGYTF.

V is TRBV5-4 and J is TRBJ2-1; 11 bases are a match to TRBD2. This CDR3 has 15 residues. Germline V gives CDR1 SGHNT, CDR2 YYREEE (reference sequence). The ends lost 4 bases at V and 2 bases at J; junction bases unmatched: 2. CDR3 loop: CASSPGLAAYNEQFF. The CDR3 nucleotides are TGTGCCAGCAGCCCGGGACTAGCGGCCTACAATGAGCAGTTCTTC.

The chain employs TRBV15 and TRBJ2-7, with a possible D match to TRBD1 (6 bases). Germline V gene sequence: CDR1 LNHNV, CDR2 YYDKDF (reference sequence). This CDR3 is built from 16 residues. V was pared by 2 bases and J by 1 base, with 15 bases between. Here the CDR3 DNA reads TGTGCCACCAGCAGAATCAATTTGGACAGATCCTACGAGCAGTACTTC. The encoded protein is CATSRINLDRSYEQYF.

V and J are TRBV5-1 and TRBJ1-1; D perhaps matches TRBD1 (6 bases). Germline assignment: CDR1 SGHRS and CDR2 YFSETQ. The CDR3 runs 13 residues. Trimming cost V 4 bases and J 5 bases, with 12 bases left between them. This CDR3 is CASSEGQGTEAFF. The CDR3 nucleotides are TGCGCCAGCAGCGAGGGGCAGGGGACTGAAGCTTTCTTT.

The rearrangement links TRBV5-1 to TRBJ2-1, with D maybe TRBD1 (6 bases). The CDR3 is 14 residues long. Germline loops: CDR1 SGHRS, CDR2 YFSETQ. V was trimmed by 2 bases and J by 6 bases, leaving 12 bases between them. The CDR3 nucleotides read TGCGCCAGCAGCTTAGGGGGATTAGGCAATGAGCAGTTCTTC. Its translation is CASSLGGLGNEQFF.

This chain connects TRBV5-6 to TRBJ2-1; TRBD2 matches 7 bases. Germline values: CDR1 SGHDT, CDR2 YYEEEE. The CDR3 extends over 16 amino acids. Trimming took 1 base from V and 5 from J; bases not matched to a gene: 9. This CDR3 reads CASSLKVLATNNEQFF. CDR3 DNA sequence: TGTGCCAGCAGCTTGAAGGTACTAGCGACAAACAATGAGCAGTTCTTC.

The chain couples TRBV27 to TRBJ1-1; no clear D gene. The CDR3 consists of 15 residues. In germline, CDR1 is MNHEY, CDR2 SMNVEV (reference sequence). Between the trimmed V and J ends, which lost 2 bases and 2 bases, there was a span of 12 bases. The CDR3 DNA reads TGTGCCAGCAGTTTAGGAGGCAGCCGTAACACTGAAGCTTTCTTT. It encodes CASSLGGSRNTEAFF.

The CDR3 sequence is CASSNLGGAAYNEQFF. CDR3 coding DNA: TGTGCCAGCAGTAACCTCGGGGGGGCCGCCTACAATGAGCAGTTCTTC. The chain has TRBV6-6 and TRBJ2-1; 8 positions match TRBD2. Germline CDR1 MNHNY, CDR2 SVGAGI (reference sequence). The ends lost 5 bases at V and 2 bases at J; junction bases unmatched: 8. The CDR3 loop spans 16 amino acids.

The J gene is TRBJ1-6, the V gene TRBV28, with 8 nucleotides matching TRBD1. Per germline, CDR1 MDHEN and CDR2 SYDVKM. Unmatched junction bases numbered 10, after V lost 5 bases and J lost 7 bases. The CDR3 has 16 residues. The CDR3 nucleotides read TGTGCCAGCAGTAAGGGAGCAGGGGGCTTGAATTCACCCCTCCACTTT. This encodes CASSKGAGGLNSPLHF.

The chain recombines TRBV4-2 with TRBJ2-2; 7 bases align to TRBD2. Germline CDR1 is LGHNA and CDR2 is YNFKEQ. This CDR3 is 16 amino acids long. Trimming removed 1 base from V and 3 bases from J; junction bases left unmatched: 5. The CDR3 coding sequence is TGTGCCAGCAGCCAAGTCGCGGGAGCGTACACCGGGGAGCTGTTTTTT. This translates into CASSQVAGAYTGELFF.

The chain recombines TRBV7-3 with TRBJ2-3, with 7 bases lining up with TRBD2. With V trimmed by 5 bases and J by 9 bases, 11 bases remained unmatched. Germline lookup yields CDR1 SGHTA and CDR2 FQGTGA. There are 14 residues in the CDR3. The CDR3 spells CASSGAGARGTQYF. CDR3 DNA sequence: TGTGCCAGCAGCGGGGCGGGAGCCCGGGGCACGCAGTATTTT.

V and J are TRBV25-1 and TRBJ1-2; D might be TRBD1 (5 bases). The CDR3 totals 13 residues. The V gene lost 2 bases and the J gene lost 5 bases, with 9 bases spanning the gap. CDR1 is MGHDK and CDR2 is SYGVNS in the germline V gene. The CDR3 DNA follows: TGTGCCAGCAGTGAAGAGACAGATTATGGCTACACCTTC. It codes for CASSEETDYGYTF.

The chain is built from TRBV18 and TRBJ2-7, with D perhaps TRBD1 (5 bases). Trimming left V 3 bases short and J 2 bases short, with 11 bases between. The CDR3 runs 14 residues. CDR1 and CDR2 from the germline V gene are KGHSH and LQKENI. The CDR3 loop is CASSPRSGPYEQYF. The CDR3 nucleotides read TGTGCCAGCTCACCTAGGTCAGGGCCCTACGAGCAGTACTTC.

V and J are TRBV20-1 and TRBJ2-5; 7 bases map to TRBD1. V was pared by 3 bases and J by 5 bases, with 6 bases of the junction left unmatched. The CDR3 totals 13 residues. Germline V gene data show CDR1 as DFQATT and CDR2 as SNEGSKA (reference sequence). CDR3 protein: CSASGQVPETQYF. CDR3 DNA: TGCAGTGCTAGTGGACAGGTCCCGGAGACCCAGTACTTC.

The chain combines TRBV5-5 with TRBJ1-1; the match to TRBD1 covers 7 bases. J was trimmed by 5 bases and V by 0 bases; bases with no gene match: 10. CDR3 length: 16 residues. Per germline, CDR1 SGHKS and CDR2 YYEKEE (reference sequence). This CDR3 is CASSLGLTGWRTEAFF. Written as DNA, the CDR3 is TGTGCCAGCAGCTTGGGCCTGACAGGGTGGAGAACTGAAGCTTTCTTT.

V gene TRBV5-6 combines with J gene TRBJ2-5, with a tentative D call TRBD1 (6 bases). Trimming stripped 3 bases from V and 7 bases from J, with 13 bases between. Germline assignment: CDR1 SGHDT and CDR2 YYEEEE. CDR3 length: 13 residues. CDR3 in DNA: TGTGCCAGCAGCTCTCTACAGGGACGGACCCAGTACTTC. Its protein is CASSSLQGRTQYF.

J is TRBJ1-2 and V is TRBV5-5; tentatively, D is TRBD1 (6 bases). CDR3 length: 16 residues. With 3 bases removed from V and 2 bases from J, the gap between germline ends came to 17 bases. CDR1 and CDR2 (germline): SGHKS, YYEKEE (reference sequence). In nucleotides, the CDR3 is TGTGCCAGCAGCTCGCCCCGGGGGGGGCCCAACTATGGCTACACCTTC. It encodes CASSSPRGGPNYGYTF. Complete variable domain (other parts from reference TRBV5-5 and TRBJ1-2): DAGVTQSPTHLIKTRGQQVTLRCSPISGHKSVSWYQQVLGQGPQFIFQYYEKEERGRGNFPDRFSARQFPNYSSELNVNALLLGDSALYLCASSSPRGGPNYGYTFGSGTRLTVV.

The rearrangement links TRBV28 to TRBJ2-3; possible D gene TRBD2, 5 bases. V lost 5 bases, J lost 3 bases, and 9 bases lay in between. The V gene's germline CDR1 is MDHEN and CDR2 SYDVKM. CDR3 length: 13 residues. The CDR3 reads CASSPGSTDTQYF. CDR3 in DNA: TGTGCCAGCAGTCCGGGGTCTACAGATACGCAGTATTTT.

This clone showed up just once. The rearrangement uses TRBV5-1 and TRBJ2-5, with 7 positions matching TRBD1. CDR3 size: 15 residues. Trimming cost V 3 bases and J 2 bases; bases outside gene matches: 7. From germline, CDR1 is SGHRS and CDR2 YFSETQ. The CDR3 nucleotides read TGCGCCAGCAGCTCGATCCCGGGACAGCAAGAGACCCAGTACTTC. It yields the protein CASSSIPGQQETQYF. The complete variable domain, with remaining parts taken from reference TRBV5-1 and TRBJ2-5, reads KAGVTQTPRYLIKTRGQQVTLSCSPISGHRSVSWYQQTPGQGLQFLFEYFSETQRNKGNFPGRFSGRQFSNSRSEMNVSTLELGDSALYLCASSSIPGQQETQYFGPGTRLLVL.